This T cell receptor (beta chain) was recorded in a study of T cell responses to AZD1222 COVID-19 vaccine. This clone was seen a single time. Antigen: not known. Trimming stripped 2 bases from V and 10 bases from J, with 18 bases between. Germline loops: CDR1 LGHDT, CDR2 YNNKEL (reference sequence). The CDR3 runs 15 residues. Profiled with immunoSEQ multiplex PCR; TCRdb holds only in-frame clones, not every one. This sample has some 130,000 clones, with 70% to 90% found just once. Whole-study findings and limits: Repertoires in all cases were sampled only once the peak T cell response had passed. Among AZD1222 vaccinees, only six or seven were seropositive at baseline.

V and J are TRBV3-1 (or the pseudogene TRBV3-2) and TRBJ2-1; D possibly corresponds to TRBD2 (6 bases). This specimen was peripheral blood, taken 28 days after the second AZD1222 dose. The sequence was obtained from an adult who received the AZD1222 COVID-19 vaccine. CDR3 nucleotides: TGTGCCAGCAGCCAAAACGGGGGAGGCATCAACGAGCAGTTCTTC. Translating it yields CASSQNGGGINEQFF.